The 9 T cell receptor beta chains listed next were all sequenced from one sample in a study of T-cell reconstitution after alpha-beta-depleted transplantation in children (dated by TCRdb to between 2015 and 2016). Library preparation employed PCR. Sequencing relied on an Illumina HiSeq 2500. TCR library preparation used molecular barcoding, with unique molecular identifiers applied to normalize quantification of the TCRbeta repertoire. TCRdb ran its own pipeline on the public reads, namely fastp trimming at Q25 and MiXCR clone calling, and kept in-frame beta chains. Entries are consolidated by CDR3 protein sequence, retaining the most common genes and DNA. Counted in this sample were around 130,000 distinct CDR3 sequences; 8% to 10% of them appeared once. Jointly, the top ten make up approximately 25% of the sample. The label giving this sample's treatment or condition can be read as: allogeneic hematopoietic cell transplantation with graft depleted of TCRalphabeta T cells and CD19 B cells.

Sequencing was performed on PBMCs, mostly from graft donor cells, taken 180 days after TCRalphabeta/CD19-depleted stem cell transplant. The receptors stem from a girl in the first two years of life who had a stem cell transplant for combined immunodeficiency, so the T cells may come from the graft donor.

The chain carries TRBV14 and TRBJ2-7; maybe TRBD1 (6 bases). V gave up 5 bases and J gave up 4 bases, with 12 bases separating them. The CDR3 is 13 amino acids. Per germline, CDR1 SGHDN and CDR2 FVKESK. DNA of the CDR3: TGTGCCAGCAGCTTTTTTACAGGGTACGAGCAGTACTTC. Amino acids: CASSFFTGYEQYF. Full variable domain (outside the CDR3, taken from reference TRBV14 and TRBJ2-7): EAGVTQFPSHSVIEKGQTVTLRCDPISGHDNLYWYRRVMGKEIKFLLHFVKESKQDESGMPNNRFLAERTGGTYSTLKVQPAELEDSGVYFCASSFFTGYEQYFGPGTRLTVT.

The chain uses TRBV7-2 and TRBJ2-3; the match to TRBD2 covers 7 bases. The CDR3 is made up of 14 amino acids. The germline V gene has CDR1 SGHTA and CDR2 FQGNSA. Trimming took 1 base from V and 3 from J; bases not matched to a gene: 1. CDR3 residues: CASSLVGGTDTQYF. The CDR3 bases are TGTGCCAGCAGCTTAGTGGGGGGGACAGATACGCAGTATTTT.

The chain joins TRBV20-1 to TRBJ1-1; a weak D match, TRBD1 (6 bases). Trimming left V 2 bases short and J 0 bases short, with 19 bases between. The CDR3 totals 17 residues. Germline CDR1 DFQATT, CDR2 SNEGSKA (reference sequence). CDR3 sequence: CSARSWQGTSMNTEAFF. CDR3 DNA: TGCAGTGCTAGAAGCTGGCAGGGGACTTCAATGAACACTGAAGCTTTCTTT.

In DNA, the CDR3 is TGTGCCAGCAGTTTACAGTGGGGCCGGCAGACCTTTTTCTCTGGGGCCAACGTCCTGACTTTC. It encodes CASSLQWGRQTFFSGANVLTF. This rearrangement joins TRBV27 to TRBJ2-6, with D possibly matching TRBD1 (5 bases). This CDR3 is 21 amino acids long. CDR1 is MNHEY and CDR2 is SMNVEV in the germline V gene (reference sequence). The V end was cut by 2 bases, the J end by 0 bases, with 23 bases between.

This chain links TRBV20-1 with TRBJ1-1; no firm D call. V was clipped by 5 bases and J by 1 base, with 17 bases between them. Germline CDR1 is DFQATT and CDR2 is SNEGSKA (reference sequence). The CDR3 extends over 15 amino acids. CDR3 protein: CSAPPAGLANTEAFF. The DNA of the CDR3 is TGCAGTGCTCCCCCAGCGGGGTTAGCGAACACTGAAGCTTTCTTT.

The CDR3, as DNA: TGTGCCAGCAGTTACTCCCCGCAGGGCAGGGGGCCCACCGGGGAGCTGTTTTTT. This gives the protein CASSYSPQGRGPTGELFF. This sequence joins TRBV6-5 and TRBJ2-2, with 8 bases lining up with TRBD1. This CDR3 contains 18 residues. Germline CDR1 is MNHEY and CDR2 is SVGAGI. V dropped 0 bases and J dropped 4; count of bases not matched to a gene: 10.

V and J are TRBV29-1 and TRBJ2-5; maybe TRBD2 (6 bases). Germline V CDR1 and CDR2: SQVTM, ANQGSEA. Trimming shortened V by 4 bases and J by 5 bases, and 14 bases separated the two germline ends. The CDR3 spans 13 residues. DNA of the CDR3: TGCAGCGTTGCAATGGTAGGGAGGGAGACCCAGTACTTC. Its protein product is CSVAMVGRETQYF.

This chain links TRBV7-9 with TRBJ2-5, with D possibly TRBD1 on 5 matching bases. V lost 7 bases and J 5 bases, leaving 14 bases between the germline ends. Germline CDR1 and CDR2: SEHNR and FQNEAQ (reference sequence). This CDR3 spans 13 amino acids. CDR3 sequence: CASTTQGTETQYF. DNA for the CDR3: TGTGCCAGCACCACCCAGGGAACCGAGACCCAGTACTTC. Full variable domain (rest looked up from reference TRBV7-9 and TRBJ2-5): DTGVSQNPRHKITKRGQNVTFRCDPISEHNRLYWYRQTLGQGPEFLTYFQNEAQLEKSRLLSDRFSAERPKGSFSTLEIQRTEQGDSAMYLCASTTQGTETQYFGPGTRLLVL.

This clonotype has a count of ten or more. This chain uses TRBV20-1 with TRBJ1-5; D might be TRBD1 (5 bases). Germline CDR1 is DFQATT and CDR2 is SNEGSKA (reference sequence). This CDR3 has 13 residues. V lost 1 base and J 1 base, leaving 5 bases between the germline ends. CDR3 nucleotide sequence: TGCAGTGCTAGAGGGGACAGCAATCAGCCCCAGCATTTT. This codes for CSARGDSNQPQHF.